A single sample is the source of the 17 T cell receptor beta chains below, sequenced in a study of blood T cell repertoires in COVID-19. Using immunoSEQ multiplex PCR, the repertoire was profiled, and TCRdb retains in-frame clones only, with some absent. The sample yields approximately 170,000 clones, 89% seen once. Sequencing input: PBMCs or T cells enriched from blood (not recorded which). These receptors were collected from a woman aged 18-29 years who had recovered from COVID-19.

This chain connects TRBV7-6 to TRBJ1-6; no clear D. Germline V gene data show CDR1 as SGHVS and CDR2 as FNYEAQ. This CDR3 has 14 amino acids. Between the trimmed V and J ends, which lost 5 bases and 0 bases, there was a span of 5 bases. The CDR3 DNA sequence: TGTGCCAGCAGCCTGAGCTCCTATAATTCACCCCTCCACTTT. Translation gives CASSLSSYNSPLHF.

CDR3 nucleotide sequence: TGTGCCAGCAGCCGCCGGGTAGAGACCCAGTACTTC. Protein sequence: CASSRRVETQYF. The chain uses TRBV14 and TRBJ2-5; unclear D gene. This CDR3 spans 12 amino acids. Germline V gene sequence: CDR1 SGHDN, CDR2 FVKESK. V dropped 4 bases and J dropped 4 bases, with 7 bases sitting between them. Full variable domain (remainder filled in from reference TRBV14 and TRBJ2-5): EAGVTQFPSHSVIEKGQTVTLRCDPISGHDNLYWYRRVMGKEIKFLLHFVKESKQDESGMPNNRFLAERTGGTYSTLKVQPAELEDSGVYFCASSRRVETQYFGPGTRLLVL.

The rearrangement joins TRBV19 to TRBJ2-1; 8 nucleotides line up with TRBD1. The ends lost 5 bases at V and 7 bases at J; junction bases unmatched: 10. Per germline, CDR1 LNHDA and CDR2 SQIVND (reference sequence). This CDR3 has 15 residues. The CDR3 spells CASSRRGQGGNEQFF. CDR3 bases: TGTGCCAGTAGTCGAAGAGGACAGGGCGGTAATGAGCAGTTCTTC. The full variable domain, in which reference TRBV19 and TRBJ2-1 provide the parts outside the CDR3, is DGGITQSPKYLFRKEGQNVTLSCEQNLNHDAMYWYRQDPGQGLRLIYYSQIVNDFQKGDIAEGYSVSREKKESFPLTVTSAQKNPTAFYLCASSRRGQGGNEQFFGPGTRLTVL.

The CDR3 DNA sequence: TGCGCCAGCAGCCTTCCGGGACAGGGGAATTCACCCCTCCACTTT. Translation: CASSLPGQGNSPLHF. V is TRBV5-1 and J is TRBJ1-6; the match to TRBD1 covers 10 bases. The CDR3 extends over 15 amino acids. Trimming took 4 bases from V and 7 from J; bases not matched to a gene: 5. The germline V gene encodes CDR1 SGHRS and CDR2 YFSETQ.

The CDR3 bases are TGTGCCAGCAGCACCCGACTAGCGGGAGGCAATGAGCAGTTCTTC. Its protein is CASSTRLAGGNEQFF. This rearrangement joins TRBV11-3 to TRBJ2-1; 13 bases are a match to TRBD2. With 5 bases clipped from V and 6 bases from J, the junction kept 4 bases outside the gene matches. Germline V gene sequence: CDR1 SGHNT, CDR2 YENEEA. The CDR3 totals 15 residues.

The J gene is TRBJ2-3, the V gene TRBV27, with D hard to call. This CDR3 contains 14 residues. The germline CDR1 and CDR2 sequences are MNHEY and SMNVEV (reference sequence). V was shortened by 2 bases and J by 0 bases, with 6 bases between the two germline ends. CDR3 loop: CASSLISSTDTQYF. The CDR3 DNA reads as TGTGCCAGCAGTTTAATTTCTAGCACAGATACGCAGTATTTT.

Only a few counts were recorded for this clone. The chain links TRBV15 to TRBJ1-5; a possible D gene is TRBD1 (5 bases). V lost 2 bases and J lost 0, with 11 bases in between. The CDR3 spans 16 residues. The germline CDR1 and CDR2 sequences are LNHNV and YYDKDF (reference sequence). The DNA for the CDR3 is TGTGCCACCAGCAGAAGGGGTTTAGATAGCAATCAGCCCCAGCATTTT. It yields the protein CATSRRGLDSNQPQHF.

This clone was counted once. The V gene is TRBV28, the J gene TRBJ1-5; D remains ambiguous. The CDR3 is 14 residues long. In germline, CDR1 is MDHEN, CDR2 SYDVKM. V was pared by 5 bases and J by 0 bases, with 8 bases between. The CDR3 region is CASSLQYSNQPQHF. The CDR3 DNA reads as TGTGCCAGCAGTCTCCAGTATAGCAATCAGCCCCAGCATTTT.

This chain uses TRBV28 with TRBJ2-1; 7 bases map to TRBD2. Germline values: CDR1 MDHEN, CDR2 SYDVKM. Germline trimming cut 2 bases from V and 6 bases from J; bases unmatched to any gene: 7. The CDR3 runs to 15 residues. Written as DNA, the CDR3 is TGTGCCAGCAGTTTACAAAGCGGGGCCATCAATGAGCAGTTCTTC. Residues: CASSLQSGAINEQFF.

The gene calls are TRBV29-1 and TRBJ2-3; 9 bases are a match to TRBD1. Germline CDR1 SQVTM, CDR2 ANQGSEA. The CDR3 runs 14 residues. The V gene end was trimmed by 6 bases and the J gene end by 2 bases; junction bases not matched to a gene: 6. The CDR3 here is CSVGTGRITDTQYF. CDR3 nucleotide sequence: TGCAGCGTGGGGACAGGGAGGATCACAGATACGCAGTATTTT.

The genes are TRBV2 and TRBJ1-4; TRBD1 agrees at 7 bases. The CDR3 length is 15 residues. With 6 bases clipped from V and 0 bases from J, the junction kept 4 bases outside the gene matches. The germline CDR1 and CDR2 sequences are SNHLY and FYNNEI. CDR3 protein: CASSRQGATNEKLFF. The DNA of the CDR3 is TGTGCCAGCAGCAGACAGGGCGCAACTAATGAAAAACTGTTTTTT.

The V gene is TRBV6-5, the J gene TRBJ2-4; no reliable D call. The germline V and J ends were trimmed by 5 bases and 5 bases, with 7 bases remaining between them. Germline V CDR1 and CDR2: MNHEY, SVGAGI. The CDR3 contains 12 residues. The CDR3: CASSTQENIQYF. CDR3 DNA: TGTGCCAGCAGTACACAAGAAAACATTCAGTACTTC.

The CDR3 loop reads CATSAGGLAGFQETQYF. The DNA for the CDR3 is TGTGCCACCAGCGCGGGGGGTCTAGCGGGATTCCAAGAGACCCAGTACTTC. The V gene is TRBV15, the J gene TRBJ2-5, with TRBD2 matching over 9 bases. The CDR3 loop spans 17 amino acids. Germline V gene sequence: CDR1 LNHNV, CDR2 YYDKDF (reference sequence). Losses at the gene ends were 5 bases for V and 1 base for J; bases not matched to a gene: 11.

CDR3 residues: CSAGVSGELFF. CDR3 nucleotides: TGCAGCGCAGGGGTTTCCGGGGAGCTGTTTTTT. The chain has TRBV29-1 and TRBJ2-2, with TRBD1 as a possible D gene (6 bases). The germline V gene has CDR1 SQVTM and CDR2 ANQGSEA. V lost 7 bases and J 6 bases, leaving 9 bases between the germline ends. This CDR3 spans 11 amino acids.

The rearrangement joins TRBV30 to TRBJ1-5; D perhaps matches TRBD1 (6 bases). V shed 2 bases and J shed 8 bases, with 19 bases lying between them. Germline V lookup: CDR1 GTSNPN, CDR2 SVGIG (reference sequence). The CDR3 runs 15 residues. CDR3 in DNA: TGTGCCTGGAGTCCCCCAGACAGGCCCGACGAGCCCCAGCATTTT. Translating gives CAWSPPDRPDEPQHF.

This chain joins TRBV27 and TRBJ1-6; possibly TRBD1 for D (5 bases). CDR3 length: 12 residues. Germline values: CDR1 MNHEY, CDR2 SMNVEV (reference sequence). V was shortened by 4 bases and J by 14 bases, with 12 bases between the two germline ends. The CDR3 spells CASSSRPGALHF. CDR3 DNA: TGTGCCAGCAGTTCCCGCCCGGGGGCCCTCCACTTT.

The chain combines TRBV6-5 with TRBJ1-4; D is unclear. Germline-derived CDR1 and CDR2 are MNHEY and SVGAGI. The CDR3 loop spans 12 amino acids. V was cut by 3 bases and J by 7 bases, with 6 bases left in between. CDR3 coding DNA: TGTGCCAGCAGTTATACCGGTGAAAAACTGTTTTTT. Amino acids: CASSYTGEKLFF.